This T cell receptor (beta chain) was retrieved from a study of blood T cells in healthy people across ages. Together with a sample-barcoded 5' primer, a J-beta primer mix was included in a second PCR lasting roughly 6 to 12 cycles. Using its own MiXCR run on the 5' RACE reads, TCRdb lists one record per CDR3 protein. The sample has hundreds of thousands of distinct CDR3 sequences, roughly 60% seen once; the top ten hold 22%. Note on this clonotype: What it binds is unknown.

Study outcomes and limitations: Long-lived and aged donors differed, with more naive CD4+ cells and higher diversity in the long-lived.

Germline V gives CDR1 GTSNPN, CDR2 SVGIG (reference sequence). Between the trimmed V and J ends, which lost 5 bases and 2 bases, there was a span of 9 bases. CDR3 size: 13 residues. The chain employs TRBV30 and TRBJ2-2, with TRBD1 as a possible D gene (6 bases). The receptor was isolated from a man younger than 45 in good health. Sequencing was carried out using blood. The CDR3 DNA reads TGTGCCTGGCAACAGGGTAACACCGGGGAGCTGTTTTTT. Its protein is CAWQQGNTGELFF.